These 30 T cell receptor beta chains were sequenced from one sample in a study of cytomegalovirus exposure and HLA in healthy donors. Some clones are missing from TCRdb's copy, which holds only in-frame ones; the method was immunoSEQ multiplex PCR. This sample carries about 220,000 clones, approximately 86% of them seen once, and the ten largest clones take around 3%. What was sequenced was PBMCs. The receptors were sampled from a woman younger than 30 in good health and CMV-seronegative.

V gene TRBV6-5 combines with J gene TRBJ2-2; D may be TRBD1 (6 bases). This CDR3 spans 15 amino acids. In germline, CDR1 is MNHEY, CDR2 SVGAGI. Trimming removed 4 bases from V and 0 bases from J, with 9 bases in between. The CDR3: CASSSTGSNTGELFF. CDR3 coding DNA: TGTGCCAGCAGTTCGACAGGATCGAACACCGGGGAGCTGTTTTTT.

The chain recombines TRBV18 with TRBJ2-1; 9 nucleotides agree with TRBD1. The CDR3 runs to 14 residues. V dropped 3 bases and J dropped 6; count of bases not matched to a gene: 3. Germline V gene lookup returns CDR1 KGHSH and CDR2 LQKENI. In nucleotides, the CDR3 is TGTGCCAGCTCACCCAACAGGGGGCTCAATGAGCAGTTCTTC. It specifies CASSPNRGLNEQFF.

The chain recombines TRBV18 with TRBJ2-7; no firm D call. CDR1 KGHSH and CDR2 LQKENI come from the germline V gene. The CDR3 is 15 amino acids. The germline V and J ends were trimmed by 2 bases and 5 bases, with 16 bases remaining between them. The CDR3 coding sequence is TGTGCCAGCTCACCATCACCAGCCGGAGTCGACGAGCAGTACTTC. The encoded protein is CASSPSPAGVDEQYF.

The chain employs TRBV15 and TRBJ2-2, with D perhaps TRBD1 (5 bases). V was pared by 1 base and J by 3 bases, with 6 bases between. The CDR3 length is 14 residues. The germline CDR1 and CDR2 sequences are LNHNV and YYDKDF (reference sequence). The CDR3 region is CATSRGQHTGELFF. CDR3 nucleotide sequence: TGTGCCACCAGCAGAGGACAGCACACCGGGGAGCTGTTTTTT.

The gene calls are TRBV11-2 and TRBJ1-1; 7 nucleotides agree with TRBD1. The CDR3 consists of 15 residues. The germline V gene encodes CDR1 SGHAT and CDR2 FQNNGV. After removal of 5 bases from V and 1 base from J, the junction contained 7 bases not matched to a gene. The CDR3 spells CASSKRGLGNTEAFF. CDR3 DNA: TGTGCCAGCAGCAAGAGGGGGCTGGGGAACACTGAAGCTTTCTTT.

This clone was recorded a few times. This chain uses TRBV5-4 with TRBJ2-7, with a weak D call TRBD2 (6 bases). The ends were cut back, 4 bases at V and 6 bases at J, with 14 bases in the middle. Germline assignment: CDR1 SGHNT and CDR2 YYREEE (reference sequence). The CDR3 is made up of 13 amino acids. This CDR3 reads CASSVLGGIEQYF. The CDR3 DNA reads as TGTGCCAGCAGCGTGCTCGGCGGGATCGAGCAGTACTTC.

The sample holds one count of this clone. The chain couples TRBV27 to TRBJ2-1, with 7 bases aligning to TRBD2. Trimming at V came to 7 bases and at J to 8 bases, leaving 5 bases not matched to a gene. The germline CDR1 and CDR2 sequences are MNHEY and SMNVEV (reference sequence). This CDR3 has 12 amino acids. In DNA, the CDR3 is TGTGCCAGCAACCCCCGGGGGGATGAGCAGTTCTTC. This gives the protein CASNPRGDEQFF.

The chain is built from TRBV7-9 and TRBJ2-2; 7 bases fit TRBD2. V was clipped by 2 bases and J by 3 bases; unmatched bases: 6. This CDR3 is built from 16 residues. Germline V gene data show CDR1 as SEHNR and CDR2 as FQNEAQ (reference sequence). CDR3 loop: CASSLYAGADTGELFF. The CDR3 nucleotides read TGTGCCAGCAGCTTATACGCGGGAGCTGACACCGGGGAGCTGTTTTTT.

The rearrangement links TRBV13 to TRBJ2-1; TRBD2 aligns across 7 bases. This CDR3 comprises 14 residues. Trimming took 5 bases from V and 7 from J; bases not matched to a gene: 8. Germline CDR1 PRHDT, CDR2 FYEKMQ (reference sequence). Here the CDR3 reads CASSKTSVGNEQFF. In DNA, the CDR3 is TGTGCCAGCAGCAAAACTAGCGTAGGGAATGAGCAGTTCTTC.

CDR3 sequence reads: CASSQGSSPRDEQYF. The CDR3 region has the DNA TGCGCCAGCAGCCAAGGGAGCTCCCCCCGGGACGAGCAGTACTTC. This chain links TRBV4-1 with TRBJ2-7; D ambiguous. Trimming pared 1 base from V and 5 bases from J, leaving 15 bases between. The CDR3 is 15 residues long. The germline V gene encodes CDR1 MGHRA and CDR2 YSYEKL.

The V gene is TRBV30, the J gene TRBJ2-5; a weak D match, TRBD1 (5 bases). The CDR3 extends over 14 amino acids. V shed 3 bases and J shed 5 bases, with 16 bases lying between them. The V gene's germline CDR1 is GTSNPN and CDR2 SVGIG (reference sequence). CDR3 sequence: CAWSPGAKLETQYF. The CDR3 coding sequence is TGTGCCTGGAGCCCTGGGGCTAAACTGGAGACCCAGTACTTC. The complete variable domain, with remaining parts taken from reference TRBV30 and TRBJ2-5, reads SQTIHQWPATLVQPVGSPLSLECTVEGTSNPNLYWYRQAAGRGLQLLFYSVGIGQISSEVPQNLSASRPQDRQFILSSKKLLLSDSGFYLCAWSPGAKLETQYFGPGTRLLVL.

The chain couples TRBV28 to TRBJ1-2; TRBD1 might be the D (5 bases). The V end lost 5 bases, the J end lost 8 bases, and 15 bases lay between the germline ends. The CDR3 spans 13 residues. From germline, CDR1 is MDHEN and CDR2 SYDVKM. For the CDR3, the DNA is TGTGCCAGCAGTCCGGACATTCTTAGGGGCTACACCTTC. Translated, it gives CASSPDILRGYTF.

This clone was seen a single time. The V and J genes are TRBV28 and TRBJ2-1, with 12 bases lining up with TRBD2. The CDR3 covers 21 residues. The junction had 18 bases not matched to a gene; V was cut back by 3 bases and J by 3 bases. Per germline, CDR1 MDHEN and CDR2 SYDVKM. The CDR3 nucleotides are TGTGCCAGCAGTTTGACTAGCGGGAGTAGTTTTACGACTCGCCACTACAATGAGCAGTTCTTC. Translated, it gives CASSLTSGSSFTTRHYNEQFF.

The CDR3 DNA reads as TGTGCCAGCGGTATACTTAGCACAGATACGCAGTATTTT. Translation gives CASGILSTDTQYF. The chain is built from TRBV27 and TRBJ2-3; D remains ambiguous. This CDR3 has 13 amino acids. Germline V gene data show CDR1 as MNHEY and CDR2 as SMNVEV (reference sequence). With 8 bases removed from V and 0 bases from J, the gap between germline ends came to 9 bases.

V is TRBV5-5 and J is TRBJ2-5; 8 bases map to TRBD1. The germline V gene has CDR1 SGHKS and CDR2 YYEKEE (reference sequence). V lost 6 bases to trimming and J lost 4 bases; unmatched junction nucleotides: 17. CDR3 size: 17 residues. The CDR3 region has the DNA TGTGCCAGCACCATCTCGACAGGGGTTATTATATTAGAGACCCAGTACTTC. This gives the protein CASTISTGVIILETQYF.

The genes are TRBV5-1 and TRBJ2-7; TRBD2 matches 9 bases. Germline loops: CDR1 SGHRS, CDR2 YFSETQ. The CDR3 sequence is 15 residues long. V lost 5 bases, J lost 0 bases, and 6 bases stayed unmatched. The CDR3 DNA is TGCGCCAGCAGAATGGGTAGCGGGAGCTCCTACGAGCAGTACTTC. Protein: CASRMGSGSSYEQYF.

The gene calls are TRBV5-1 and TRBJ2-3, with D perhaps matching TRBD1 (5 bases). Trimming took off 0 bases at V and 1 base at J, with 9 bases between the two ends. This CDR3 has 15 residues. Germline V lookup: CDR1 SGHRS, CDR2 YFSETQ. The chain's CDR3 is CASSLVGAGTDTQYF. CDR3 DNA: TGCGCCAGCAGCTTGGTAGGGGCTGGCACAGATACGCAGTATTTT.

V usage is TRBV10-1 and J usage is TRBJ1-3; 10 nucleotides agree with TRBD1. This CDR3 spans 20 amino acids. In germline, CDR1 is WNHNN, CDR2 SYGVQD (reference sequence). V was pared by 5 bases and J by 0 bases, with 16 bases of the junction left unmatched. This CDR3 is CASSQFAGQGYGGSGNTIYF. The CDR3 DNA sequence: TGCGCCAGCAGTCAGTTCGCGGGACAGGGGTATGGAGGCTCTGGAAACACCATATATTTT.

The rearrangement uses TRBV28 and TRBJ2-3, with 12 bases lining up with TRBD2. Trimming at V came to 5 bases and at J to 6 bases, leaving 9 bases not matched to a gene. Per germline, CDR1 MDHEN and CDR2 SYDVKM. This CDR3 comprises 16 residues. This CDR3 reads CASSPRLAGERDTQYF. The CDR3 nucleotides read TGTGCCAGCAGTCCAAGACTAGCGGGAGAGAGGGATACGCAGTATTTT.

The chain is built from TRBV28 and TRBJ2-3; 9 bases agree with TRBD1. V shed 4 bases, J shed 2 bases, and the junction held 10 bases outside the gene matches. Per the germline V gene, CDR1 is MDHEN and CDR2 is SYDVKM. The CDR3 runs to 17 residues. The chain's CDR3 is CASSSGPGQGTTDTQYF. The CDR3 nucleotides are TGTGCCAGCAGTTCCGGACCGGGACAGGGTACCACAGATACGCAGTATTTT.

The chain recombines TRBV5-1 with TRBJ2-3; 7 nucleotides match TRBD1. V lost 3 bases and J lost 1; bases outside the gene matches: 5. CDR3 length equals 15 residues. Per germline, CDR1 SGHRS and CDR2 YFSETQ. CDR3 sequence reads: CASSSHQGGTDTQYF. The DNA of the CDR3 is TGCGCCAGCAGCTCACACCAGGGGGGCACAGATACGCAGTATTTT.

In DNA form, the CDR3 reads TGTGCCAGCAGCCCAGGGGACAGGGAGATCGAGACCCAGTACTTC. Amino acid sequence: CASSPGDREIETQYF. The chain is built from TRBV7-8 and TRBJ2-5; 9 bases fit TRBD1. Trimming took 5 bases from V and 5 from J; bases not matched to a gene: 9. This CDR3 spans 15 amino acids. Looked up from germline, CDR1 is SGHVS and CDR2 is FQNEAQ.

This chain uses TRBV6-1 with TRBJ2-7; TRBD1 matches at 9 bases. The V gene's germline CDR1 is MNHNS and CDR2 SASEGT. The V and J ends lost 0 bases and 6 bases, in that order; junction bases with no gene match: 9. The CDR3 sequence is 16 residues long. The DNA of the CDR3 is TGTGCCAGCAGTGAAGCGGAGGACAGGGGTAGTCTCGAGCAGTACTTC. Protein: CASSEAEDRGSLEQYF.

This clone turned up a few times. The genes are TRBV10-3 and TRBJ2-7, with 7 bases that match TRBD1. This CDR3 has 8 residues. CDR1 is ENHRY and CDR2 is SYGVKD in the germline V gene. This chain's CDR3 is CAIRGQGV. In DNA form, the CDR3 reads TGTGCCATCAGGGGGCAGGGGGTA.

The chain carries TRBV5-5 and TRBJ2-7; D is possibly TRBD1 (5 bases). CDR1 and CDR2 (germline): SGHKS, YYEKEE (reference sequence). The germline V and J ends were trimmed by 0 bases and 2 bases, with 9 bases remaining between them. This CDR3 region has 14 residues. The DNA of the CDR3 is TGTGCCAGCAGCTTGGGGACAATCACCTACGAGCAGTACTTC. It translates to CASSLGTITYEQYF.

The chain recombines TRBV5-4 with TRBJ2-7, with a weak D call TRBD2 (6 bases). Trimming took 4 bases from V and 6 from J, leaving 8 bases between them. The CDR3 contains 11 residues. The germline gives CDR1 SGHNT, CDR2 YYREEE (reference sequence). The CDR3 nucleotides read TGTGCCAGCAGCGTCGGGAGCGAGCAGTACTTC. This translates into CASSVGSEQYF.

The chain joins TRBV7-2 to TRBJ1-1; D is unresolved. This CDR3 is built from 11 residues. V lost 5 bases, J lost 7 bases, and 8 bases lay in between. CDR1 SGHTA and CDR2 FQGNSA come from the germline V gene. The CDR3 loop is CASSPGFEAFF. CDR3 in DNA: TGTGCCAGCAGCCCAGGATTTGAAGCTTTCTTT.

The rearrangement links TRBV6-6 to TRBJ2-1; TRBD1 aligns across 8 bases. Losses at the gene ends were 6 bases for V and 9 bases for J; bases not matched to a gene: 1. Germline assignment: CDR1 MNHNY and CDR2 SVGAGI (reference sequence). This CDR3 comprises 11 residues. The chain's CDR3 is CASRDRVEQFF. CDR3 nucleotides: TGTGCCAGCAGGGACAGGGTTGAGCAGTTCTTC.

The chain combines TRBV5-6 with TRBJ2-3; possible D gene TRBD1, 6 bases. The CDR3 is 15 residues long. The V gene's germline CDR1 is SGHDT and CDR2 YYEEEE. Trimming left V 0 bases short and J 3 bases short, with 11 bases between. CDR3 sequence (DNA): TGTGCCAGCAGCTTGGCGCAGGGGAGTACAGATACGCAGTATTTT. This encodes CASSLAQGSTDTQYF.

This chain joins TRBV27 and TRBJ1-1, with TRBD1 as a possible D gene (5 bases). CDR3 length: 13 amino acids. The germline V gene has CDR1 MNHEY and CDR2 SMNVEV (reference sequence). V lost 0 bases and J 10 bases, leaving 12 bases between the germline ends. Here the CDR3 DNA reads TGTGCCAGCAGTTTATCGCAGGGTATGGTAGCTTTCTTT. Protein product: CASSLSQGMVAFF.